This T cell receptor (beta chain) was sequenced in a study of blood T cells in healthy people across ages. About the research overall: Per every two T cells, about one barcoded beta molecule was captured by template switching.

In regard to this clonotype: As yet, its antigen is unknown.

Findings and limits, study-wide: TCR beta diversity, measured per million T cells, fell in a roughly linear way with age.

Germline V gene data show CDR1 as SGHVS and CDR2 as FNYEAQ. The CDR3 extends over 15 amino acids. Then a second PCR, running roughly 6 to 12 cycles, was carried out with a sample-barcoded 5' primer and a J-beta primer mix. TCRdb re-analysed the 5' RACE reads in MiXCR, keeping a single row per CDR3 protein. The data contain about 580,000 distinct CDR3 sequences, about 45% of them seen just once; the ten biggest clones take up around 25%. Caucasian individuals from Russia who were healthy and aged 6 to 90 acted as donors. The rearrangement joins TRBV7-6 to TRBJ2-4, with TRBD1 matching 7 bases. The DNA end is a closer match to TRBJ2-7, so the J assignment may be wrong. Sequences were obtained from blood. The TCR was taken from a man at least 80 years old in good health. CDR3 sequence reads: CASSLGGQTSGEQYF. CDR3 in DNA: TGTGCCAGCAGCTTAGGGGGACAGACTTCAGGCGAGCAGTACTTC.